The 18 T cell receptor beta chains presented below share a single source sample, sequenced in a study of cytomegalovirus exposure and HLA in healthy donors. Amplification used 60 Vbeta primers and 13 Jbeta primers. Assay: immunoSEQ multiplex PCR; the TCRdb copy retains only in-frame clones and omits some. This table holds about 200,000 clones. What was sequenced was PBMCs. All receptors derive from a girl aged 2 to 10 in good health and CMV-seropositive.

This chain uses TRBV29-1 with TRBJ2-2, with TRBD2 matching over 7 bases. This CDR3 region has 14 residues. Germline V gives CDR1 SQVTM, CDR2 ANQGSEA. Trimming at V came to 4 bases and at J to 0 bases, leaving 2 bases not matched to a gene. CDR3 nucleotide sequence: TGCAGCGTTGGGCTAGCGGCGAACACCGGGGAGCTGTTTTTT. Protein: CSVGLAANTGELFF.

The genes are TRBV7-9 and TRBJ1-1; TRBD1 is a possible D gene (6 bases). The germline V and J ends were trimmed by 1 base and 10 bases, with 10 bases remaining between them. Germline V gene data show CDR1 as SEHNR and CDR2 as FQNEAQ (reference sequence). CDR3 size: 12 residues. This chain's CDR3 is CASSLDSGVAFF. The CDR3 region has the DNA TGTGCCAGCAGCTTAGACTCAGGGGTAGCTTTCTTT.

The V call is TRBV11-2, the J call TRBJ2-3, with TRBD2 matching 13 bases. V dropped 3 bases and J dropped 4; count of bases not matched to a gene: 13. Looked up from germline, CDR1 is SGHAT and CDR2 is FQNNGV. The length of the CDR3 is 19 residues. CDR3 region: CASSFKRTSGRGRPDTQYF. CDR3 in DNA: TGTGCCAGCAGCTTTAAAAGGACTAGCGGGAGAGGCCGCCCAGATACGCAGTATTTT. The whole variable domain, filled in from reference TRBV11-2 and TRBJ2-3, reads EAGVAQSPRYKIIEKRQSVAFWCNPISGHATLYWYQQILGQGPKLLIQFQNNGVVDDSQLPKDRFSAERLKGVDSTLKIQPAKLEDSAVYLCASSFKRTSGRGRPDTQYFGPGTRLTVL.

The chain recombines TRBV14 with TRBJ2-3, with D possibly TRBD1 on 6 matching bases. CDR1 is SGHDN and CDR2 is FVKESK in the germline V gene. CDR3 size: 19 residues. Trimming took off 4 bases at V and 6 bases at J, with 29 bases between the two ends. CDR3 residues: CASSPRGQGLRKGEDTQYF. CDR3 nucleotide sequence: TGTGCCAGCAGCCCGAGGGGCCAGGGGCTACGGAAGGGCGAGGATACGCAGTATTTT.

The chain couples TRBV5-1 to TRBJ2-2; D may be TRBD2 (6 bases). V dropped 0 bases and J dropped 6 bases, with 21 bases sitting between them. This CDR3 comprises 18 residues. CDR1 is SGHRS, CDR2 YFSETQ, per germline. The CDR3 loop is CASSLVASVVGGPGELFF. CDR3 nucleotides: TGCGCCAGCAGCTTGGTAGCGTCGGTCGTGGGGGGTCCCGGGGAGCTGTTTTTT.

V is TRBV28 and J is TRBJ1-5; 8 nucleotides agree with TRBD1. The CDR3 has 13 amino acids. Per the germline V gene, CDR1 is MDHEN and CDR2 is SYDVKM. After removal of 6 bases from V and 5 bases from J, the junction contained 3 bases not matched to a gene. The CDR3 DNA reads TGTGCCAGCAGGGTACAGGGGGATCAGCCCCAGCATTTT. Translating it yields CASRVQGDQPQHF.

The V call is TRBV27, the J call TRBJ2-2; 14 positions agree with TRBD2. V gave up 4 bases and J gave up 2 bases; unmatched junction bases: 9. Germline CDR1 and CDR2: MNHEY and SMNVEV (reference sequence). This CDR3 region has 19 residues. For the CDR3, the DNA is TGTGCCAGCAGTTCCGGGACTAGCGGGAGTTCGGCAAACACCGGGGAGCTGTTTTTT. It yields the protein CASSSGTSGSSANTGELFF.

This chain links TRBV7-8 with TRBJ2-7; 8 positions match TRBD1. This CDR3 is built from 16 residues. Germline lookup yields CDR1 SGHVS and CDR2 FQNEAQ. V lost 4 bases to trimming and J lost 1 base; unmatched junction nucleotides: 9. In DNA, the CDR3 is TGTGCCAGCAGCTCAACCTCAGGGGGCAAATCCTACGAGCAGTACTTC. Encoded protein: CASSSTSGGKSYEQYF.

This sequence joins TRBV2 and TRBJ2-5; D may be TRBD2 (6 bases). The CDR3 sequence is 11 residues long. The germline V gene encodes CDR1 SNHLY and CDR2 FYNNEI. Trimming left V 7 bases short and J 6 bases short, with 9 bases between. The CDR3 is CASMGGKTQYF. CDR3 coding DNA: TGTGCCAGCATGGGGGGAAAGACCCAGTACTTC. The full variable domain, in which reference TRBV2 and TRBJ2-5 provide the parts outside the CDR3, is EPEVTQTPSHQVTQMGQEVILRCVPISNHLYFYWYRQILGQKVEFLVSFYNNEISEKSEIFDDQFSVERPDGSNFTLKIRSTKLEDSAMYFCASMGGKTQYFGPGTRLLVL.

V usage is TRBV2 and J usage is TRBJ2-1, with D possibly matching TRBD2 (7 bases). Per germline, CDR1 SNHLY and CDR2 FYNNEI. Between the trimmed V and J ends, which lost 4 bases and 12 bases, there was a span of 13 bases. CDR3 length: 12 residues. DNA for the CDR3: TGTGCCAGCAGTGGTGGGGAGGGGGTGCAGTTCTTC. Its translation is CASSGGEGVQFF.

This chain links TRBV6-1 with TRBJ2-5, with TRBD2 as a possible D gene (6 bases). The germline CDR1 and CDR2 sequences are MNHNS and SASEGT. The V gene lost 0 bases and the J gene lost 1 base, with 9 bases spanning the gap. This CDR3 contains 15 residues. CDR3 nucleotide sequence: TGTGCCAGCAGTGAAGCTGTGGGACTCCAAGAGACCCAGTACTTC. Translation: CASSEAVGLQETQYF.

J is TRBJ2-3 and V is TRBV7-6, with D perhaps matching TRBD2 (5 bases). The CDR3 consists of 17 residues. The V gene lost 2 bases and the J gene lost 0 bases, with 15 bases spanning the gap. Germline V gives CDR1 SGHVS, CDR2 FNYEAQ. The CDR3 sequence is CASSLLALQASTDTQYF. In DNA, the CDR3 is TGTGCCAGCAGCTTACTAGCCCTCCAAGCAAGCACAGATACGCAGTATTTT.

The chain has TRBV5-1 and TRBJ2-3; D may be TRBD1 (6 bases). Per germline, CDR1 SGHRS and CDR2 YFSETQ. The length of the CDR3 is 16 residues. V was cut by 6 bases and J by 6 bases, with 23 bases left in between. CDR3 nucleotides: TGCGCCAGCACCTTAACAGGGATGGCCTCTGGGGATACGCAGTATTTT. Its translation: CASTLTGMASGDTQYF.

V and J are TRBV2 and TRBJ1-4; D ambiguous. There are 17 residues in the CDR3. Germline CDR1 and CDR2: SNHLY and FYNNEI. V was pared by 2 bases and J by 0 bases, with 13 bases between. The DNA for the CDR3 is TGTGCCAGCAGTGAAAATCGAGGGTTTGCAACTAATGAAAAACTGTTTTTT. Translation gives CASSENRGFATNEKLFF.

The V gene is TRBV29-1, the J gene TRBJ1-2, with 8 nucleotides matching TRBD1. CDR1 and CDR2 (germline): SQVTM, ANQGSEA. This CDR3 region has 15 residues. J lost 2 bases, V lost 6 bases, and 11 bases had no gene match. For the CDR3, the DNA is TGCAGCGTCGCTTCTGCAAGGGACAGGAACTATGGCTACACCTTC. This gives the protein CSVASARDRNYGYTF.

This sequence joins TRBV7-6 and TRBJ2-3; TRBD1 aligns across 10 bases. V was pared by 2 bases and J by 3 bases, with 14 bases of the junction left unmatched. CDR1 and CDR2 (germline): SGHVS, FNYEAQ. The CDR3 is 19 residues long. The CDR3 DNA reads TGTGCCAGCAGCTTACGAGGGACAGGGGCACCCTCTTTGACAGATACGCAGTATTTT. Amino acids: CASSLRGTGAPSLTDTQYF.

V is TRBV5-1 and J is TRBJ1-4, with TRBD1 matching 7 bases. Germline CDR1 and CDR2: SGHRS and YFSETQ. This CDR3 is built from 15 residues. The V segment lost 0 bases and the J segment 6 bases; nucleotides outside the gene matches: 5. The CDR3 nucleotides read TGCGCCAGCAGCTTGGGCGGAGGGGGCTATGAAAAACTGTTTTTT. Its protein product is CASSLGGGGYEKLFF.

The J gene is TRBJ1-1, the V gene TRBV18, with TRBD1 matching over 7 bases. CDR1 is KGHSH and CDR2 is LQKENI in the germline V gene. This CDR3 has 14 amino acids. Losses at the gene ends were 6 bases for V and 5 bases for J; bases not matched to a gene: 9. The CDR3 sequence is CASSPRGSVTEAFF. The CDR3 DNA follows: TGTGCCAGCTCCCCCAGGGGGAGCGTAACTGAAGCTTTCTTT.